This TCR beta chain comes out of a study of T-cell memory formation after mild COVID-19. Study-wide points: Prior to infection, memory already included some responding clones, suggesting cross-reactive memory joined. CD4+ clones that contracted lay mainly in CM and EM; CD8+ ones lay in EMRA. Contracting clones from day 15 to 85 showed balanced CD4/CD8; later expanders favored CD4+.

V dropped 5 bases and J dropped 6; count of bases not matched to a gene: 6. This CDR3 region has 14 residues. Germline-derived CDR1 and CDR2 are MNHEY and SVGEGT. With constant-segment primers, 5'RACE yielded cDNA libraries of TCR alpha and TCR beta that carried sample barcodes and UMIs. TCRdb re-derived calls from the 5' RACE reads in MiXCR, one entry per CDR3 protein. The sample yields about 560,000 distinct CDR3 sequences, roughly 17% seen once. The table lists this clonotype with a few counts. Antigen specificity is unknown. J is TRBJ2-7 and V is TRBV6-2 or TRBV6-3; 11 bases are shared with TRBD2. Sequencing input: PBMCs or a T cell subset sorted from them (not recorded which). The TCR sequence derives from an adult woman who had mild COVID-19 (a few samples of this study predate the infection). Cell type and time point are not known. CDR3 nucleotide sequence: TGTGCCAGCAGTCGACTAGCGGGAAAGTTCGAGCAGTACTTC. Amino acids: CASSRLAGKFEQYF.